A single sample is the source of the 19 T cell receptor beta chains below, sequenced in a study of T cells in tumors after PD-1 blockade. Clones were read by immunoSEQ multiplex PCR, and TCRdb kept only the in-frame ones, dropping some. The table includes approximately 34,000 clones, roughly 76% detected once. Sequences were derived from PBMCs, sampled after anti-PD-1 treatment. The receptors originated from a human donor with basal cell carcinoma.

This sequence joins TRBV4-2 and TRBJ2-3; a possible D gene is TRBD2 (6 bases). Germline assignment: CDR1 LGHNA and CDR2 YNFKEQ. Trimming removed 4 bases at V and 6 bases at J, with 14 bases between. This CDR3 contains 14 residues. The chain's CDR3 is CASSLLGLFDTQYF. The CDR3 coding sequence is TGTGCCAGCAGCCTCTTGGGACTCTTTGATACGCAGTATTTT.

In its sample, this clone was seen once. V gene TRBV7-3 combines with J gene TRBJ2-7, with TRBD2 as a possible D gene (5 bases). Germline CDR1 is SGHTA and CDR2 is FQGTGA. V dropped 2 bases and J dropped 5 bases, with 13 bases sitting between them. The CDR3 is 14 amino acids. The CDR3 DNA sequence: TGTGCCAGCAGCTTATCCCCTGGAGGCAACGAGCAGTACTTC. It translates to CASSLSPGGNEQYF.

The V gene is TRBV4-3, the J gene TRBJ2-3; D is uncertain. Between the trimmed V and J ends, which lost 4 bases and 5 bases, there was a span of 16 bases. The CDR3 has 15 residues. CDR1 and CDR2 from the germline V gene are LGHNA and YSLEER. The CDR3 spells CASSPLEKSKDTQYF. The DNA of the CDR3 is TGCGCCAGCAGCCCCCTAGAGAAGAGTAAAGATACGCAGTATTTT.

A few counts support this clone. V gene TRBV5-6 combines with J gene TRBJ1-3, with a weak D call TRBD1 (6 bases). CDR3 size: 14 residues. V was trimmed by 4 bases and J by 4 bases, leaving 12 bases between them. CDR1 and CDR2 (germline): SGHDT, YYEEEE. The CDR3: CASSSPGTGNTIYF. The CDR3 DNA follows: TGTGCCAGCAGCAGTCCCGGGACAGGAAACACCATATATTTT.

This sequence joins TRBV2 and TRBJ1-1, with D tentatively TRBD1 (5 bases). The CDR3 is made up of 13 amino acids. Germline V gives CDR1 SNHLY, CDR2 FYNNEI. Deletions cut 4 bases from V and 5 bases from J, with 11 bases between. The CDR3 sequence is CASSVGVRTEAFF. The CDR3 DNA reads TGTGCCAGCAGTGTGGGGGTGCGGACTGAAGCTTTCTTT.

There are a few counts of this clone. The rearrangement joins TRBV7-9 to TRBJ1-5; 9 bases are shared with TRBD1. J lost 7 bases, V lost 4 bases, and 5 bases had no gene match. Germline loops: CDR1 SEHNR, CDR2 FQNEAQ (reference sequence). The length of the CDR3 is 14 residues. CDR3 coding DNA: TGTGCCAGCAGCTCGGGGGACAGGGAGCAGCCCCAGCATTTT. Translation gives CASSSGDREQPQHF.

Only a few counts were recorded for this clone. The chain carries TRBV5-5 and TRBJ2-1; 8 positions agree with TRBD2. Per germline, CDR1 SGHKS and CDR2 YYEKEE (reference sequence). This CDR3 region has 16 residues. V shed 0 bases, J shed 4 bases, and the junction held 6 bases outside the gene matches. In nucleotides, the CDR3 is TGTGCCAGCAGCTTGGCGGGGGGGCCGGGTTACAATGAGCAGTTCTTC. It is translated as CASSLAGGPGYNEQFF.

This clone was seen a single time. The rearrangement joins TRBV18 to TRBJ1-2; D gene uncertain. Germline loops: CDR1 KGHSH, CDR2 LQKENI. CDR3 length: 14 amino acids. Trimming pared 3 bases from V and 0 bases from J, leaving 8 bases between. CDR3 residues: CASSPRVANYGYTF. DNA for the CDR3: TGTGCCAGCTCACCCCGAGTGGCTAACTATGGCTACACCTTC.

The chain couples TRBV7-2 to TRBJ2-1; D remains ambiguous. CDR3 length: 12 amino acids. Between the trimmed V and J ends, which lost 5 bases and 8 bases, there was a span of 10 bases. Germline V gene sequence: CDR1 SGHTA, CDR2 FQGNSA. The CDR3 region has the DNA TGTGCCAGCAGCCTTTTTGCGGATGAGCAGTTCTTC. Translated, it gives CASSLFADEQFF.

The rearrangement links TRBV18 to TRBJ2-7; 11 bases match TRBD2. The length of the CDR3 is 16 residues. The J segment lost 3 bases and the V segment lost 1 base, leaving 5 bases of the junction unmatched. Germline V gene lookup returns CDR1 KGHSH and CDR2 LQKENI. The CDR3 nucleotides are TGTGCCAGCTCACCACGAAGGCTAGCGGGAGGCTACGAGCAGTACTTC. This gives the protein CASSPRRLAGGYEQYF.

The rearrangement joins TRBV24-1 to TRBJ2-1, with 9 bases aligning to TRBD1. Trimming removed 9 bases from V and 5 bases from J; junction bases left unmatched: 13. The CDR3 is 16 residues long. Germline V gene data show CDR1 as KGHDR and CDR2 as SFDVKD. The chain's CDR3 is CATGNTGGAGHNEQFF. The CDR3 region has the DNA TGTGCCACCGGGAACACAGGGGGCGCCGGCCACAATGAGCAGTTCTTC.

The V and J genes are TRBV29-1 and TRBJ1-4; TRBD1 matches 9 bases. The V segment lost 4 bases and the J segment 4 bases; nucleotides outside the gene matches: 7. The germline gives CDR1 SQVTM, CDR2 ANQGSEA. This CDR3 contains 15 residues. In DNA, the CDR3 is TGCAGCGTTGTACAGGGGGCCGTGGGTAATGAAAAACTGTTTTTT. As protein: CSVVQGAVGNEKLFF.

The chain has TRBV5-1 and TRBJ2-5; D tentatively fits TRBD1 or TRBD2 (5 bases each). Germline CDR1 and CDR2: SGHRS and YFSETQ. The CDR3 totals 15 residues. V was shortened by 0 bases and J by 4 bases, with 13 bases between the two germline ends. CDR3 nucleotide sequence: TGCGCCAGCAGCTTGGCCGGGACCAAATCAGAGACCCAGTACTTC. It encodes CASSLAGTKSETQYF.

The chain joins TRBV19 to TRBJ2-4; TRBD2 is a possible D gene (5 bases). Germline CDR1 and CDR2: LNHDA and SQIVND (reference sequence). Trimming removed 4 bases from V and 0 bases from J, with 7 bases in between. The CDR3 sequence is 14 residues long. The CDR3 is CASSRGLAKNIQYF. Written as DNA, the CDR3 is TGTGCCAGTAGTAGAGGGTTAGCCAAAAACATTCAGTACTTC. Supplemented by reference TRBV19 and TRBJ2-4, the full variable domain reads DGGITQSPKYLFRKEGQNVTLSCEQNLNHDAMYWYRQDPGQGLRLIYYSQIVNDFQKGDIAEGYSVSREKKESFPLTVTSAQKNPTAFYLCASSRGLAKNIQYFGAGTRLSVL.

The gene calls are TRBV19 and TRBJ1-4; no firm D call. Germline loops: CDR1 LNHDA, CDR2 SQIVND (reference sequence). The ends were cut back, 5 bases at V and 5 bases at J, with 12 bases in the middle. The CDR3 loop spans 14 amino acids. DNA of the CDR3: TGTGCCAGTAGTGTGGGCCCCGCAAATGAAAAACTGTTTTTT. Its protein is CASSVGPANEKLFF.

The chain has TRBV19 and TRBJ1-5; possibly TRBD1 for D (5 bases). This CDR3 is built from 15 residues. Germline V gives CDR1 LNHDA, CDR2 SQIVND (reference sequence). V lost 6 bases and J lost 5, with 17 bases in between. Written as DNA, the CDR3 is TGTGCCAGTAGCACCGTATCAGGGTGGGATCAGCCCCAGCATTTT. Protein product: CASSTVSGWDQPQHF.

Remarks on this clone: A junction boundary mismatches the germline segment, possibly from a read error. CDR3 amino acids: CASRQGLGAMAGELFF. As DNA, the CDR3 is TGCGCCAGCAGACAAGGTCTAGGGGCAATGGCCGGGGAGCTGTTTTTT. The gene calls are TRBV4-1 and TRBJ2-2; tentative D call: TRBD1 (5 bases). The germline gives CDR1 MGHRA, CDR2 YSYEKL. The CDR3 is 16 amino acids.

This sequence joins TRBV12-3 or TRBV12-4 and TRBJ1-5; the D gene is possibly TRBD1 (5 bases). The CDR3 runs 12 residues. Deletions cut 3 bases from V and 7 bases from J, with 7 bases between. CDR3 residues: CASSFRGQPQHF. CDR3 bases: TGTGCCAGCAGTTTTAGGGGACAGCCCCAGCATTTT.

This chain joins TRBV28 and TRBJ2-5, with D hard to call. V lost 9 bases, J lost 4 bases, and 15 bases lay in between. Per the germline V gene, CDR1 is MDHEN and CDR2 is SYDVKM. The CDR3 covers 13 residues. The DNA of the CDR3 is TGTGCCAGTAACCCGGGTGGCGGAGAGACCCAGTACTTC. This codes for CASNPGGGETQYF.